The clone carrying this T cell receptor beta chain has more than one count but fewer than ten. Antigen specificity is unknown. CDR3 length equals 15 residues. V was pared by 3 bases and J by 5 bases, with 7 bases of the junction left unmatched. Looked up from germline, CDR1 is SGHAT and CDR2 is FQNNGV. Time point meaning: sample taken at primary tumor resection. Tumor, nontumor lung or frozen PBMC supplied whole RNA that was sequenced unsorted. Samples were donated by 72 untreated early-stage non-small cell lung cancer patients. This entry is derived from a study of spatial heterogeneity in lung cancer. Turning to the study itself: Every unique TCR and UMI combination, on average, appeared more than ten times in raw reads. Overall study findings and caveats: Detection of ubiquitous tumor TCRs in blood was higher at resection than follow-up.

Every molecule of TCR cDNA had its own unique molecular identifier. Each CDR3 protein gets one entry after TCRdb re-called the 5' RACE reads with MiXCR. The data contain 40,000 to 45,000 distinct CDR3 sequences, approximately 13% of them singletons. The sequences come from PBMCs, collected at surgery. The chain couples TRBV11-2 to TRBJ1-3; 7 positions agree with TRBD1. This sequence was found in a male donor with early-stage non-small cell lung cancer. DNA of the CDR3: TGTGCCAGCAGCTTGACGACAGGGTTTAGAAACACCATATATTTT. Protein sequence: CASSLTTGFRNTIYF.